This T cell receptor (beta chain) was profiled in a study of T cells after yellow fever vaccination. TCRdb independently ran MiXCR on the 5' RACE reads; one entry per CDR3 protein. The repertoire holds hundreds of thousands of distinct CDR3 sequences, with around 8.1% as singletons. Germline V gene lookup returns CDR1 ENHRY and CDR2 SYGVKD. V was pared by 4 bases and J by 0 bases, with 10 bases between. This CDR3 is 15 amino acids long. This sequence joins TRBV10-3 and TRBJ2-1, with D possibly matching TRBD1 (6 bases). Specimen: PBMCs, collected roughly 47 days after the first yellow fever vaccination. The clonotype was recovered from a man younger than 35 who received the YFV17D yellow fever vaccine. CDR3 residues: CAISADSYSYNEQFF. The CDR3 nucleotides are TGTGCCATCAGTGCGGACAGCTACTCCTACAATGAGCAGTTCTTC.